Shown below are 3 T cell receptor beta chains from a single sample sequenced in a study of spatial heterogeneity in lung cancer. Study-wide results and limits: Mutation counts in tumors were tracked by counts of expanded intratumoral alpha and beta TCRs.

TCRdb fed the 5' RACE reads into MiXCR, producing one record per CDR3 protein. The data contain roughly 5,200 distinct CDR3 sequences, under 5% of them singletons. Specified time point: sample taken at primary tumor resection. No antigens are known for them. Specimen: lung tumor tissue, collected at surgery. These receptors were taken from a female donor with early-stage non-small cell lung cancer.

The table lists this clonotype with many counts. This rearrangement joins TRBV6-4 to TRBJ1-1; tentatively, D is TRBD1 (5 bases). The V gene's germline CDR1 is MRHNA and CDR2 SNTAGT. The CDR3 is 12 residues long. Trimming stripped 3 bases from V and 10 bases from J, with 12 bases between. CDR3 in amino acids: CASSDDKGTAFF. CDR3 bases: TGTGCCAGCAGTGATGACAAGGGGACAGCTTTCTTT.

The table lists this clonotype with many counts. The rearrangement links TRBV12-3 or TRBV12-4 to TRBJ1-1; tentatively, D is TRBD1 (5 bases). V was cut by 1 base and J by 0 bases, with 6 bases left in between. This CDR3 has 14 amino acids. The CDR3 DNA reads TGTGCCAGCAGTTTAGGACAGATGAACACTGAAGCTTTCTTT. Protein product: CASSLGQMNTEAFF.

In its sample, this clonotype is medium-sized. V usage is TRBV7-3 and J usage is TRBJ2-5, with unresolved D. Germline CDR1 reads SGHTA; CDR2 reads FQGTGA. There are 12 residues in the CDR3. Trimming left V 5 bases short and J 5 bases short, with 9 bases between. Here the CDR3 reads CASSRMGETQYF. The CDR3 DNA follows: TGTGCCAGCAGCCGGATGGGCGAGACCCAGTACTTC.